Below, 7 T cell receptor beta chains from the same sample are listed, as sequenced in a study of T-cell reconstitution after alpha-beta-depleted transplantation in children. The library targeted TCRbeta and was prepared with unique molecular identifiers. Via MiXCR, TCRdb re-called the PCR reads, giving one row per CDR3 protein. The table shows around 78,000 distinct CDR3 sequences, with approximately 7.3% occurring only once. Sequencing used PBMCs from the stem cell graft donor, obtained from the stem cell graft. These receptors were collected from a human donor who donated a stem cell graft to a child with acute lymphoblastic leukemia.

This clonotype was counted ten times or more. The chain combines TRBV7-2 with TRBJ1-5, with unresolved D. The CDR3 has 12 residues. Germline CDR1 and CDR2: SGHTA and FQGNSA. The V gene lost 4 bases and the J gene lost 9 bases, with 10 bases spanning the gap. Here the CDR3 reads CASSSNMGPQHF. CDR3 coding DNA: TGTGCCAGCAGCTCCAATATGGGGCCCCAGCATTTT.

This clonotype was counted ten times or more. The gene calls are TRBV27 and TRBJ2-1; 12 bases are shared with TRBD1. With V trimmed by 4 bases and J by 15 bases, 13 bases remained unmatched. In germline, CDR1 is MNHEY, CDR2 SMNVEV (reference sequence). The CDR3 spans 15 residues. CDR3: CASSSPGQGASPAFF. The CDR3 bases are TGTGCCAGCAGTTCACCGGGACAGGGGGCTTCGCCGGCGTTCTTC.

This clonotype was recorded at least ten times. CDR3 sequence: CASRLRASGGADTQYF. CDR3 nucleotides: TGCGCCAGCAGATTACGCGCTAGCGGGGGGGCAGATACGCAGTATTTT. V and J are TRBV5-1 and TRBJ2-3, with 12 bases fitting TRBD2. The germline V gene has CDR1 SGHRS and CDR2 YFSETQ. The V and J ends lost 5 bases and 4 bases, in that order; junction bases with no gene match: 8. The CDR3 consists of 16 residues.

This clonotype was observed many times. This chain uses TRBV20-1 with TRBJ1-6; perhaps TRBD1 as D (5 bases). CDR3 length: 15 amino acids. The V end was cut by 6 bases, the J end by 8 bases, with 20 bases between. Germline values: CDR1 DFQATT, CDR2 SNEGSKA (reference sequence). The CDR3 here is CSARDVLPGDSPLHF. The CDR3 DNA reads TGCAGTGCCCGGGACGTATTACCCGGGGATTCACCCCTCCACTTT.

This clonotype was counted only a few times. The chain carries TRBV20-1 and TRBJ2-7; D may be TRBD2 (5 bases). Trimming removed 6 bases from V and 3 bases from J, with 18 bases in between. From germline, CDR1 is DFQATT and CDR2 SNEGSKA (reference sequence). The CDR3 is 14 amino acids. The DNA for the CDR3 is TGCAGTGCGGTCGAAACCGGGATAAACTACGAGCAGTACTTC. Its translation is CSAVETGINYEQYF.

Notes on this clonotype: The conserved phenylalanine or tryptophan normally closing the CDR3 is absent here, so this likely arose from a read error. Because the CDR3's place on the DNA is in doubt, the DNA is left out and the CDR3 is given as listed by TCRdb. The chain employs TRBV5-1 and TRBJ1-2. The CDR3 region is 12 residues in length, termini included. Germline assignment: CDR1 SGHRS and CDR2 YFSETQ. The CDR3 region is CASSLSWVGGYT.

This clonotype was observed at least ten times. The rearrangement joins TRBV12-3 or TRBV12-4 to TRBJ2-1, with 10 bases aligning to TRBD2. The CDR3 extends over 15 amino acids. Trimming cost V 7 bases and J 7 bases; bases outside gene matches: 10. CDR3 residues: CASTLSGGRLNEQFF. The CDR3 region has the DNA TGTGCCAGCACCCTTAGCGGGGGGCGGTTAAATGAGCAGTTCTTC.